What follows are 30 T cell receptor beta chains derived from one specimen sequenced in a study of blood T cells in healthy people across ages. Primed by a sample-barcoded 5' primer and a J-beta primer mix, a second PCR proceeded for roughly 6 to 12 cycles. From the 5' RACE reads, TCRdb called clonotypes with MiXCR, one entry per CDR3 protein. The sample lists approximately 800,000 distinct CDR3 sequences; 55% to 65% were seen once. Sequenced material: blood. The source of these receptors is a man younger than 40 in good health.

This clonotype turned up a few times. In nucleotides, the CDR3 is TGCGCCAGCAGCTTGGCCGGGGGGGGAATCTCTGGGGCCAACGTCCTGACTTTC. Protein sequence: CASSLAGGGISGANVLTF. The chain couples TRBV5-1 to TRBJ2-6, with 8 nucleotides matching TRBD2. The V and J ends lost 0 bases and 0 bases, in that order; junction bases with no gene match: 5. This CDR3 is 18 amino acids long. CDR1 is SGHRS and CDR2 is YFSETQ in the germline V gene.

As concerns this clonotype: A much larger clone lies a single base off, so this may be a read error. This chain uses TRBV11-2 with TRBJ2-1; 7 bases fit TRBD2. Trimming took 8 bases from V and 6 from J; bases not matched to a gene: 19. CDR1 and CDR2 from the germline V gene are SGHAT and FQNNGV. This CDR3 is 17 amino acids long. The CDR3 protein is CASGPLERGRGVNEQFF. The CDR3 coding sequence is TGTGCCAGCGGCCCACTCGAGCGGGGTCGTGGGGTCAATGAGCAGTTCTTC. Supplemented by reference TRBV11-2 and TRBJ2-1, the full variable domain reads EAGVAQSPRYKIIEKRQSVAFWCNPISGHATLYWYQQILGQGPKLLIQFQNNGVVDDSQLPKDRFSAERLKGVDSTLKIQPAKLEDSAVYLCASGPLERGRGVNEQFFGPGTRLTVL.

This clonotype turned up a few times. The J gene is TRBJ2-4, the V gene TRBV20-1; TRBD2 matches at 7 bases. From germline, CDR1 is DFQATT and CDR2 SNEGSKA (reference sequence). Losses at the gene ends were 0 bases for V and 8 bases for J; bases not matched to a gene: 4. This CDR3 is built from 13 residues. For the CDR3, the DNA is TGCAGTGCTAGAGATCGCCGGGGGGACATTCAGTACTTC. Its protein product is CSARDRRGDIQYF.

This chain uses TRBV2 with TRBJ2-7, with D possibly being TRBD2 (6 bases). The V end lost 5 bases, the J end lost 0 bases, and 11 bases lay between the germline ends. The CDR3 totals 14 residues. CDR1 and CDR2 from the germline V gene are SNHLY and FYNNEI. CDR3 loop: CASSIGRSSYEQYF. CDR3 bases: TGTGCCAGCAGTATAGGGAGGAGCTCCTACGAGCAGTACTTC.

This rearrangement joins TRBV25-1 to TRBJ2-1; TRBD2 matches at 8 bases. Germline values: CDR1 MGHDK, CDR2 SYGVNS. The CDR3 is 15 residues long. After removal of 3 bases from V and 5 bases from J, the junction contained 6 bases not matched to a gene. CDR3 region: CASSDHLAGDNEQFF. CDR3 DNA: TGTGCCAGCAGTGATCACCTAGCGGGTGACAATGAGCAGTTCTTC.

The chain recombines TRBV21-1 with TRBJ2-4; the D call of TRBD1 is as the table states it, not checked on the DNA. The DNA matches TRBJ2-7 better at its end, which makes the J call doubtful. TRBV21-1 is a recognized pseudogene. The CDR3 runs 14 residues. The CDR3 DNA reads TGTGCCAGCAGCAGATCCGACAGGGACTACGAGCAGTACTTC. Translating gives CASSRSDRDYEQYF.

This chain links TRBV7-2 with TRBJ2-5; D might be TRBD1 (6 bases). The CDR3 consists of 15 residues. Trimming left V 0 bases short and J 5 bases short, with 13 bases between. Per the germline V gene, CDR1 is SGHTA and CDR2 is FQGNSA. CDR3 coding DNA: TGTGCCAGCAGCTTAGCGGGGGCCACCGGGGAGACCCAGTACTTC. This encodes CASSLAGATGETQYF.

The chain combines TRBV5-1 with TRBJ2-1, with D possibly TRBD1 on 6 matching bases. Germline CDR1 reads SGHRS; CDR2 reads YFSETQ. V lost 2 bases and J 4 bases, leaving 13 bases between the germline ends. The CDR3 length is 15 residues. CDR3 amino acids: CASSFYRAGYNEQFF. CDR3 nucleotide sequence: TGCGCCAGCAGCTTTTACAGGGCAGGGTACAATGAGCAGTTCTTC.

This clonotype occurred a few times. This rearrangement joins TRBV12-3 or TRBV12-4 to TRBJ1-4; 7 bases align to TRBD1. J lost 7 bases, V lost 5 bases, and 4 bases had no gene match. This CDR3 has 13 residues. The CDR3 nucleotides read TGTGCCAGCAGTCCAACAGGGGCTGAAAAACTGTTTTTT. Translation: CASSPTGAEKLFF.

The chain joins TRBV6-2 or TRBV6-3 to TRBJ2-7; 11 bases agree with TRBD1. The DNA end lines up better with TRBJ2-5; the J call may be wrong. The CDR3 is 16 residues long. Germline V gene lookup returns CDR1 MNHEY and CDR2 SVGEGT. CDR3 sequence reads: CASSYQGQGDSETQYF. The CDR3 DNA reads as TGTGCCAGCAGTTACCAGGGACAGGGGGATTCGGAGACCCAGTACTTC.

In this sample, this clonotype turned up a few times. V is TRBV4-3 and J is TRBJ2-7; no reliable D call. CDR3 length: 14 amino acids. V gave up 0 bases and J gave up 7 bases, with 13 bases separating them. CDR1 is LGHNA, CDR2 YSLEER, per germline. The CDR3 reads CASSQDDSGREQYF. The CDR3 coding sequence is TGCGCCAGCAGCCAAGATGATTCCGGCCGTGAGCAGTACTTC.

The V call is TRBV28, the J call TRBJ2-1, with 8 bases that match TRBD2. The CDR3 sequence is 19 residues long. Trimming cost V 3 bases and J 2 bases; bases outside gene matches: 15. From germline, CDR1 is MDHEN and CDR2 SYDVKM. In DNA, the CDR3 is TGTGCCAGCAGTTTCGAGCGGCCCCGGGGGGGAGGGGCCTACAATGAGCAGTTCTTC. It specifies CASSFERPRGGGAYNEQFF.

The rearrangement joins TRBV20-1 to TRBJ2-5; D is unclear. The CDR3 has 11 residues. The germline V gene has CDR1 DFQATT and CDR2 SNEGSKA (reference sequence). V lost 7 bases, J lost 4 bases, and 10 bases lay in between. As DNA, the CDR3 is TGCAGTGTAGGGCCAGGAGAGACCCAGTACTTC. It translates to CSVGPGETQYF.

This clonotype was seen a handful of times. The chain couples TRBV5-1 to TRBJ2-5, with D perhaps being TRBD1 or TRBD2 (5 bases each). This CDR3 is 14 amino acids long. V was shortened by 4 bases and J by 0 bases, with 10 bases between the two germline ends. Germline V gives CDR1 SGHRS, CDR2 YFSETQ. CDR3 DNA: TGCGCCAGCAGCGTCGGGACGGACCAAGAGACCCAGTACTTC. As protein: CASSVGTDQETQYF.

J is TRBJ2-7 and V is TRBV11-2; 7 bases are a match to TRBD1. Germline CDR1 reads SGHAT; CDR2 reads FQNNGV. The CDR3 is 15 residues long. Trimming removed 5 bases from V and 3 bases from J; junction bases left unmatched: 10. In DNA form, the CDR3 reads TGTGCCAGCAGCCCAACCTGGGACAGACACTACGAGCAGTACTTC. Translating gives CASSPTWDRHYEQYF.

CDR3 sequence (DNA): TGTGCCAGCAGCTTAGACAGGGTGGTTGGCCGGTTCTTC. Amino acid sequence: CASSLDRVVGRFF. V is TRBV7-2 and J is TRBJ2-1; the D gene is possibly TRBD1 (6 bases). V was shortened by 1 base and J by 15 bases, with 16 bases between the two germline ends. The germline gives CDR1 SGHTA, CDR2 FQGNSA. The CDR3 totals 13 residues. The entire variable domain, with the rest obtained from reference TRBV7-2 and TRBJ2-1, is as follows: GAGVSQSPSNKVTEKGKDVELRCDPISGHTALYWYRQSLGQGLEFLIYFQGNSAPDKSGLPSDRFSAERTGGSVSTLTIQRTQQEDSAVYLCASSLDRVVGRFFGPGTRLTVL.

The chain is built from TRBV20-1 and TRBJ2-5, with D possibly TRBD2 on 5 matching bases. Trimming removed 0 bases from V and 5 bases from J, with 13 bases in between. This CDR3 has 14 residues. Germline V gives CDR1 DFQATT, CDR2 SNEGSKA (reference sequence). The CDR3 is CSARDTGKGETQYF. CDR3 DNA: TGCAGTGCTAGAGATACGGGGAAAGGGGAGACCCAGTACTTC.

The J gene is TRBJ1-6, the V gene TRBV3-1, with unresolved D. The CDR3 covers 13 residues. Germline V gene lookup returns CDR1 LGHDT and CDR2 YNNKEL (reference sequence). V gave up 1 base and J gave up 7 bases, with 5 bases separating them. CDR3 protein: CASSQGVNSPLHF. The CDR3 DNA is TGTGCCAGCAGCCAAGGGGTCAATTCACCCCTCCACTTT.

This chain connects TRBV13 to TRBJ2-1; D not resolved. Gene TRBJ2-7 matches the end of the DNA better, so the J call may be wrong. CDR3 length: 17 residues. Germline assignment: CDR1 PRHDT and CDR2 FYEKMQ (reference sequence). This chain's CDR3 is CASSLSGYRSSYNEQYF. The CDR3 bases are TGTGCCAGCAGCTTATCCGGCTATCGAAGCTCCTACAATGAGCAGTACTTC.

This clonotype was detected only a few times. V gene TRBV11-2 combines with J gene TRBJ2-1; D is possibly TRBD2 (6 bases). Trimming stripped 3 bases from V and 1 base from J, with 10 bases between. The CDR3 is 15 residues long. Germline V gives CDR1 SGHAT, CDR2 FQNNGV. The DNA of the CDR3 is TGTGCCAGCAGCTTGGTACGGGGGTCCTACAATGAGCAGTTCTTC. It codes for CASSLVRGSYNEQFF.

The gene calls are TRBV3-1 and TRBJ1-2; D not resolved. Germline V CDR1 and CDR2: LGHDT, YNNKEL (reference sequence). The CDR3 covers 13 residues. V lost 4 bases, J lost 10 bases, and 16 bases lay in between. The CDR3 region is CASSLEFGRHYTF. The CDR3 DNA sequence: TGTGCCAGCAGCCTAGAATTTGGGCGGCACTACACCTTC.

The chain recombines TRBV7-2 with TRBJ2-3, with D perhaps TRBD2 (6 bases). The V gene's germline CDR1 is SGHTA and CDR2 FQGNSA. Trimming pared 5 bases from V and 2 bases from J, leaving 17 bases between. CDR3 size: 16 residues. Here the CDR3 reads CASSPRGRTNTDTQYF. The CDR3 nucleotides are TGTGCCAGCAGCCCCCGGGGGAGGACTAACACAGATACGCAGTATTTT.

The chain combines TRBV7-8 with TRBJ2-1; no definite D call. V dropped 5 bases and J dropped 5 bases, with 19 bases sitting between them. The CDR3 runs to 16 residues. Germline V gives CDR1 SGHVS, CDR2 FQNEAQ. CDR3 loop: CASSLRLLNTNNEQFF. Here the CDR3 DNA reads TGTGCCAGCAGCCTAAGACTCCTCAACACAAACAATGAGCAGTTCTTC. Filled out from reference TRBV7-8 and TRBJ2-1, the complete variable domain reads GAGVSQSPRYKVAKRGQDVALRCDPISGHVSLFWYQQALGQGPEFLTYFQNEAQLDKSGLPSDRFFAERPEGSVSTLKIQRTQQEDSAVYLCASSLRLLNTNNEQFFGPGTRLTVL.

The V and J genes are TRBV20-1 and TRBJ2-5; no clear D. Germline-derived CDR1 and CDR2 are DFQATT and SNEGSKA (reference sequence). Trimming removed 3 bases from V and 5 bases from J, with 10 bases in between. This CDR3 has 12 residues. The chain's CDR3 is CSASGPRETQYF. Written as DNA, the CDR3 is TGCAGTGCTAGTGGCCCTCGGGAGACCCAGTACTTC.

V is TRBV7-2 and J is TRBJ2-3; D is uncertain. Germline V gene data show CDR1 as SGHTA and CDR2 as FQGNSA. CDR3 length: 15 residues. The V end was cut by 4 bases, the J end by 5 bases, with 16 bases between. This chain's CDR3 is CASSSLNRRQDTQYF. CDR3 sequence (DNA): TGTGCCAGCAGCTCCCTAAACCGACGACAAGATACGCAGTATTTT.

The sample holds one count of this clonotype. The rearrangement joins TRBV5-5 to TRBJ1-4; 8 bases fit TRBD1. This CDR3 has 16 residues. Germline V lookup: CDR1 SGHKS, CDR2 YYEKEE (reference sequence). Trimming removed 0 bases from V and 2 bases from J; junction bases left unmatched: 3. CDR3 protein: CASSLAPGGTNEKLFF. CDR3 in DNA: TGTGCCAGCAGCTTGGCGCCAGGGGGCACTAATGAAAAACTGTTTTTT.

The chain is built from TRBV20-1 and TRBJ2-3, with a possible D match to TRBD1 (6 bases). Germline loops: CDR1 DFQATT, CDR2 SNEGSKA (reference sequence). Trimming stripped 1 base from V and 4 bases from J, with 12 bases between. The CDR3 spans 14 residues. This chain's CDR3 is CSARARQAADTQYF. CDR3 bases: TGCAGTGCTAGAGCCAGACAGGCAGCAGATACGCAGTATTTT.

This chain links TRBV30 with TRBJ1-2; D gene ambiguous. Germline CDR1 is GTSNPN and CDR2 is SVGIG (reference sequence). The CDR3 length is 13 residues. The germline V and J ends were trimmed by 0 bases and 4 bases, with 9 bases remaining between them. The CDR3 nucleotides read TGTGCCTGGAGTGTACTGGCAGGCTATGGCTACACCTTC. Translated, it gives CAWSVLAGYGYTF.

CDR3 coding DNA: TGTGCCAGTAGTATAGTTGGACAGGGGGCGACCGGGGAGACCCAGTACTTC. Its protein is CASSIVGQGATGETQYF. This sequence joins TRBV19 and TRBJ2-7; 11 nucleotides match TRBD1. The J call is in doubt because the DNA end fits TRBJ2-5 better. Per the germline V gene, CDR1 is LNHDA and CDR2 is SQIVND (reference sequence). The CDR3 runs 17 residues.

DNA for the CDR3: TGTGCCAGCAGGGAGACAGATTACCAAGAGACCCAGTACTTC. It yields the protein CASRETDYQETQYF. This chain links TRBV2 with TRBJ2-5; maybe TRBD1 (5 bases). Trimming removed 6 bases from V and 0 bases from J, with 11 bases in between. This CDR3 has 14 residues. CDR1 is SNHLY, CDR2 FYNNEI, per germline.